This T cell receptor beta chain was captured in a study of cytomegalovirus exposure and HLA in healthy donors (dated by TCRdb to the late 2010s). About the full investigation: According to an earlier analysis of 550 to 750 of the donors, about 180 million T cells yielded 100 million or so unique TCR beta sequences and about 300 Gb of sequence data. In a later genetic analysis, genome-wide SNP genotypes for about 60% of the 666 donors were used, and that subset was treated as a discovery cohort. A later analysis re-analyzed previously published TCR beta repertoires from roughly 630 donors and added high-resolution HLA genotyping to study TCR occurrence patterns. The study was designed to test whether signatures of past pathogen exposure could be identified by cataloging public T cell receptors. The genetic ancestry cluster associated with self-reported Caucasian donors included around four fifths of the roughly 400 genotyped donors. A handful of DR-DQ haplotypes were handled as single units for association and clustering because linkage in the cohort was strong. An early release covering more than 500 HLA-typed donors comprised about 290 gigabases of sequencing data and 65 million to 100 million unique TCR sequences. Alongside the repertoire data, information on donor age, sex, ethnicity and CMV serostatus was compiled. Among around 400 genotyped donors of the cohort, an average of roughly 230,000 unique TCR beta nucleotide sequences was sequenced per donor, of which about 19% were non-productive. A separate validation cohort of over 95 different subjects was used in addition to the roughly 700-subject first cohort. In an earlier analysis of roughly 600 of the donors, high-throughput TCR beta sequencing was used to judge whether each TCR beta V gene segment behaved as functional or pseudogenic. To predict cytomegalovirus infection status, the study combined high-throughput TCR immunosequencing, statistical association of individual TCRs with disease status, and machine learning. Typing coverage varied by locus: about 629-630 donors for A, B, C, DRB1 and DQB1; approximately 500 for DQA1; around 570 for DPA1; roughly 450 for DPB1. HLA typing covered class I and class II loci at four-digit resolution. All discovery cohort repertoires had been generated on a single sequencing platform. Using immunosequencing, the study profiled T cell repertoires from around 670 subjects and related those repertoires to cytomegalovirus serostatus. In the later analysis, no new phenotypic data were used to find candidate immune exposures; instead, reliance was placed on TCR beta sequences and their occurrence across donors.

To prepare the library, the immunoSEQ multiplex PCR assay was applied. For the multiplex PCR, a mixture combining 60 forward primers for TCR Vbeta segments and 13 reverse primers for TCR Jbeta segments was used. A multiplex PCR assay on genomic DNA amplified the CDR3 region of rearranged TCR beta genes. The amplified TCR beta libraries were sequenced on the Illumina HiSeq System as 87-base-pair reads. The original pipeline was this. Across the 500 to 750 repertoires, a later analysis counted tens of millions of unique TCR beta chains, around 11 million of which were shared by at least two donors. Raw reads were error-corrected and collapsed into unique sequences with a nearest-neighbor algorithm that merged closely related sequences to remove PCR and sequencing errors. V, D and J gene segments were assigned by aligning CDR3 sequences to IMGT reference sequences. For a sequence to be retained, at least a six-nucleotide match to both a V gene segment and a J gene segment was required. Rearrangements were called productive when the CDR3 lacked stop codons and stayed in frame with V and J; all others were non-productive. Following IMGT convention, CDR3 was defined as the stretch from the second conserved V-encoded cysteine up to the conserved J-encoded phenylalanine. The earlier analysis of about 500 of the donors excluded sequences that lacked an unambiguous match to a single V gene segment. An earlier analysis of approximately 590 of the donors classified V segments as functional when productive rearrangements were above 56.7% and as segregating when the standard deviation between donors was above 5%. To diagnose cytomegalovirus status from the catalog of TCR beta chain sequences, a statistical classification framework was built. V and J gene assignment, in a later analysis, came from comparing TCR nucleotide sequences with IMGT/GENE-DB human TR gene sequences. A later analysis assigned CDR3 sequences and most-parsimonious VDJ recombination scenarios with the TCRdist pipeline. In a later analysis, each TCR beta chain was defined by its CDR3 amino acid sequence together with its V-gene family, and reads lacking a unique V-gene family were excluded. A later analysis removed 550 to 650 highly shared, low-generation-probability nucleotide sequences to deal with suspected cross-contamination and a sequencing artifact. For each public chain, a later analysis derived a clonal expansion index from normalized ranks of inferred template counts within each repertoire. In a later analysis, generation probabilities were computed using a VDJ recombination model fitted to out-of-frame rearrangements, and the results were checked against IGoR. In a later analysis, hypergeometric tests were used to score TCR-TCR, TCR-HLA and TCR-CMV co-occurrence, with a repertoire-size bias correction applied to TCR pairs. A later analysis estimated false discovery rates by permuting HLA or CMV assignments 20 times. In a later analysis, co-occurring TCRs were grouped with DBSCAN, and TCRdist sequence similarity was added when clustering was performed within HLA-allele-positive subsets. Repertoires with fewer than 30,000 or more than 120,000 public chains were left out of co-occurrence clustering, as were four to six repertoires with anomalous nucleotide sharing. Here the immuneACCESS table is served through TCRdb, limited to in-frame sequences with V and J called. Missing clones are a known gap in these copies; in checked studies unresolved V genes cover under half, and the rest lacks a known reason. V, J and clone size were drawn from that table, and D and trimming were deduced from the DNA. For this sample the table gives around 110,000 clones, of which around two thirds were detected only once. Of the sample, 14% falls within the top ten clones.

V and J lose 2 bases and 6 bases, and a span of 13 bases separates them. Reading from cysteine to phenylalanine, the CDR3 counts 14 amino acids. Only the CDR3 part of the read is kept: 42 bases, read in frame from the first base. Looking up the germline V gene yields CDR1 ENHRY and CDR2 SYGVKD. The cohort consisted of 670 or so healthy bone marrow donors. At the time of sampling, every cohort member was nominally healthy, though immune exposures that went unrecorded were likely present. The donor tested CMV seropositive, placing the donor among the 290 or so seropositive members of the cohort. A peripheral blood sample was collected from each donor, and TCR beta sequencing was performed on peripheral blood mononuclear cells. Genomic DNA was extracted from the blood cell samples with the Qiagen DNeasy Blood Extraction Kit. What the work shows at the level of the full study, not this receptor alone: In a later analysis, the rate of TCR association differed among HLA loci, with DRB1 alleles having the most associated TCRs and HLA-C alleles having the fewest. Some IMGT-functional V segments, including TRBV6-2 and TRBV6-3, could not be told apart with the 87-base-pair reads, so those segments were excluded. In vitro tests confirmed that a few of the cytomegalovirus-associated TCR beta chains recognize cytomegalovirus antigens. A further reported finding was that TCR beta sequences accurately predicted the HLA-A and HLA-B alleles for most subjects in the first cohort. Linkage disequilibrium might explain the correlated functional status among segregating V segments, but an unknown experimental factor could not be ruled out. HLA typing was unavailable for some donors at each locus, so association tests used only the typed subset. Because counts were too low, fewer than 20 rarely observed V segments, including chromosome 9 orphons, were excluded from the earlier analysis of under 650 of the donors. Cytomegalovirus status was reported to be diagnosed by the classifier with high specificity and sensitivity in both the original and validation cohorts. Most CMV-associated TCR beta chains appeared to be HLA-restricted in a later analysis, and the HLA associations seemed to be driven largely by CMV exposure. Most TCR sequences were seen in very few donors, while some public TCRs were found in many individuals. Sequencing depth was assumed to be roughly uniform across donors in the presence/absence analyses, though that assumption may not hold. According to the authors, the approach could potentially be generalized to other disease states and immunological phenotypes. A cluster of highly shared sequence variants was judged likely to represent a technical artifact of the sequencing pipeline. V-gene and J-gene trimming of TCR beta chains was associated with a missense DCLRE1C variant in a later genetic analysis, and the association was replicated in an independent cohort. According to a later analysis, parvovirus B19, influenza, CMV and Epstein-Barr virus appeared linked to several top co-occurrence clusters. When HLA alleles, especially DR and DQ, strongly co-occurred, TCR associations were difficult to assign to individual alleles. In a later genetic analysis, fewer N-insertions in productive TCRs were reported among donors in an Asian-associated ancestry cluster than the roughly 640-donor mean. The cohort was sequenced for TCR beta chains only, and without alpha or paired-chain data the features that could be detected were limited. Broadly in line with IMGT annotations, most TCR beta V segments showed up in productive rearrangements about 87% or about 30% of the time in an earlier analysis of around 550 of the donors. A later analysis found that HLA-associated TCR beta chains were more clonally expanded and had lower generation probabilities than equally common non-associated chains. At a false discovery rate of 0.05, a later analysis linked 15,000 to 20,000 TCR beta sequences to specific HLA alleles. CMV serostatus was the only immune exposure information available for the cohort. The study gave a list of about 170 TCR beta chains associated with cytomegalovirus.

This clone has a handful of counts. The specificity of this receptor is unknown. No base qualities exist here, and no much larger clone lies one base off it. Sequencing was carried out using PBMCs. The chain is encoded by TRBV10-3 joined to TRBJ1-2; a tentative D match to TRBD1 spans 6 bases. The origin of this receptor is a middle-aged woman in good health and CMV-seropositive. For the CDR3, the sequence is CAISEGGAGHGYTF. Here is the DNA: TGTGCCATCAGTGAGGGGGGGGCAGGGCATGGCTACACCTTC.